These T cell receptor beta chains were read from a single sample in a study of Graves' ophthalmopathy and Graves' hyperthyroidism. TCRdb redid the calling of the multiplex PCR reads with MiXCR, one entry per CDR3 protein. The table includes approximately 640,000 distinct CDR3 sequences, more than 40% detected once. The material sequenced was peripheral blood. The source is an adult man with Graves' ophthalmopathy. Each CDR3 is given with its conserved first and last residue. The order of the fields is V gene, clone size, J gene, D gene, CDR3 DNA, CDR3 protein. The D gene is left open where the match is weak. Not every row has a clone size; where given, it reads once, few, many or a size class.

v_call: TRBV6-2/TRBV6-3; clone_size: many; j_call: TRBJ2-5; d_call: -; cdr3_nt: TGTGCCAGCAGTTACCCCAAAGAGACCCAGTACTTC; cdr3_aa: CASSYPKETQYF
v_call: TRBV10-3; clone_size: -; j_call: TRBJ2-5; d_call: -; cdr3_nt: TGTGCCATCAGCAGCCAAGATAGGTGGACCCAGTACTTC; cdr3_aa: CAISSQDRWTQYF
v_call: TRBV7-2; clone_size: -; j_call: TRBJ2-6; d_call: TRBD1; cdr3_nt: TGTGCCAGCAGCTACGGGACAGGGGCGGGGGCCAACGTCCTGACTTTC; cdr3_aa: CASSYGTGAGANVLTF
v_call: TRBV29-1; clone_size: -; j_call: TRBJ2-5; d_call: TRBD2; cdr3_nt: TGCAGCGTTGGACTAGCGAAGCAAGAGACCCAGTACTTC; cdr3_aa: CSVGLAKQETQYF
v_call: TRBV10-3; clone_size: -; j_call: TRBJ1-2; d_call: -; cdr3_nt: TGTGCCATCACGCAGGATGGCTACACCTTC; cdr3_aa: CAITQDGYTF
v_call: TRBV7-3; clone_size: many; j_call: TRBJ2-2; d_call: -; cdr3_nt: TGTGCCAGCAGCTCCCTTCTCACCGGGGAGCTGTTTTTT; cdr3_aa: CASSSLLTGELFF
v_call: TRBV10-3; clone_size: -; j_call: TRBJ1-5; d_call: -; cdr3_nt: TGTGCCATCAGTCGCCAGACAGATCAGCCCCAGCATTTT; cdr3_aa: CAISRQTDQPQHF
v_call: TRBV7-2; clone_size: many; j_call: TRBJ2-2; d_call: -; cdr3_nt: TGTGCCAGCAGCTTAGCGTTCAGGGATACCGGGGAGCTGTTTTTT; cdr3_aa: CASSLAFRDTGELFF
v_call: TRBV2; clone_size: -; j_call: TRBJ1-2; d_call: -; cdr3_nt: TGTGCCAGCTCACCACCCGCGGGGAGGGACGATGGCTACACCTTC; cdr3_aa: CASSPPAGRDDGYTF
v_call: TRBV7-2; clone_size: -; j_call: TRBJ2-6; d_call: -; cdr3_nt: TGTGCTAGATTAAGCGGGGCCAACGTCCTGACTTTC; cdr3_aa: CARLSGANVLTF
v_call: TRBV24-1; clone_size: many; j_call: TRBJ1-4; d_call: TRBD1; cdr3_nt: TGTGCCACCAGTGACCCAAGACCCGGGACAGGGGAAGAAAAACTGTTTTTT; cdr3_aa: CATSDPRPGTGEEKLFF
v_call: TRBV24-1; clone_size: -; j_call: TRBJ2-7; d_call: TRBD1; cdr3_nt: TGTGCCACCAGTGCTCTGACAGGGGCGGGAACCGGAGAGCAGTACTTC; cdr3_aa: CATSALTGAGTGEQYF
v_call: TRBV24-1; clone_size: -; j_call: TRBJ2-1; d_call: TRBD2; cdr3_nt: TGTGCCACCAGTGGGGTGAGCGGGAGCTCGGAAAATGAGCAGTTCTTC; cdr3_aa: CATSGVSGSSENEQFF
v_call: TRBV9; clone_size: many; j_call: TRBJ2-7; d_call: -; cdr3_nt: TGTGCCAGCAGCCCCCAGTACGGATCCTACGAGCAGTACTTC; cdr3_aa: CASSPQYGSYEQYF
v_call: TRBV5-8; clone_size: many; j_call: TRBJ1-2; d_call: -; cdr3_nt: TGTGCCAGCAGCTTGGATGCGCGGGTAAACGGCTACACCTTC; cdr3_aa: CASSLDARVNGYTF
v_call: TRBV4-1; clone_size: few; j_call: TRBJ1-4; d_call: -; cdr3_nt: TGCGCCAGCAGCCAAGATGGGGGGGATGAAAAACTGTTTTTT; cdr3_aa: CASSQDGGDEKLFF
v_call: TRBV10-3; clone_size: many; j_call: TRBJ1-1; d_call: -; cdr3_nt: TGTGCCACAAGGCCCCTGGGTACTGAAGCTTTCTTT; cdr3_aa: CATRPLGTEAFF
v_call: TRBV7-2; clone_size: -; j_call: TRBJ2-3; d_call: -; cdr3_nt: TGTGCCAGCAGCTTAGCACTGGCAGATACGCAGTATTTT; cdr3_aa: CASSLALADTQYF
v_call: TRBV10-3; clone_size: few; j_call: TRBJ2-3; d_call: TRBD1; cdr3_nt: TGTGCCATCAGTGATCGGGGACAGGGTCTTTCTCATACGCAGTATTTT; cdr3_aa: CAISDRGQGLSHTQYF
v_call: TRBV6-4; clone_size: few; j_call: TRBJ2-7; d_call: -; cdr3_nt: TGTGCCAGCAGTATTAGGATCCGGGAGTTTCGGTACGAGCAGTACTTC; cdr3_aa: CASSIRIREFRYEQYF
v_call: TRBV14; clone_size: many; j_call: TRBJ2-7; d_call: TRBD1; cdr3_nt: TGTGCCAGCAGCCAAGTCGGGACAGTCTGGGAGCAGTACTTC; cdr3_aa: CASSQVGTVWEQYF
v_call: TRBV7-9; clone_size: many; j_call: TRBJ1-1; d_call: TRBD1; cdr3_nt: TGTGCCAGCCATTGGACAGGGGCAAACACTGAAGCTTTCTTT; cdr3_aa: CASHWTGANTEAFF
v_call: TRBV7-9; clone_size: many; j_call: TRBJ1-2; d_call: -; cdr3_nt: TGTGCCAGCAGCCTGGGGACGGATTCCTACTATGGCTACACCTTC; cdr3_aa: CASSLGTDSYYGYTF
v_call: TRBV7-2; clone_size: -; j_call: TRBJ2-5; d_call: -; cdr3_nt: TGTGCCAGCAGCTCTTTTGGGAGAGCGGGTAGCAAAGAGACCCAGTACTTC; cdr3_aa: CASSSFGRAGSKETQYF
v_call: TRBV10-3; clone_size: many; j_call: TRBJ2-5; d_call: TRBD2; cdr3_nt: TGTGCCACCGGAATGGAGGGCGGGAGTGGAGAGACCCAGTACTTC; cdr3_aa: CATGMEGGSGETQYF
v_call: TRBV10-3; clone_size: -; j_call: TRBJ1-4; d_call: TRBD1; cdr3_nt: TGTGCCATCAGTCAAGACAGGGTCGGTGAAAAACTGTTTTTT; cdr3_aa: CAISQDRVGEKLFF
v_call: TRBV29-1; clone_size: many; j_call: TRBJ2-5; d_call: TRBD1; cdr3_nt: TGCAGCGTTGCCGGGACAGGGTCGTTGGAGACCCAGTACTTC; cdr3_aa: CSVAGTGSLETQYF
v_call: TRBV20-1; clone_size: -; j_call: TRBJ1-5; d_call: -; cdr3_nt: TGCAGTGCTAGGAGTTGGGGGCCCAAAGAGACCCAGCATTTT; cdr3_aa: CSARSWGPKETQHF
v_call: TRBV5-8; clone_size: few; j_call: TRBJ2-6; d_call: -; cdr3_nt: TGTGCCAGCAGCTTGGTATGGACTAACCCCTCTGGGGCCAACGTCCTGACTTTC; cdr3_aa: CASSLVWTNPSGANVLTF
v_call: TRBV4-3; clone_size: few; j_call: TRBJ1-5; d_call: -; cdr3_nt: TGCGCCAGCAGCCCGAAGAGCAGGGGCTTCAATCAGCCCCAGCATTTT; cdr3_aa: CASSPKSRGFNQPQHF
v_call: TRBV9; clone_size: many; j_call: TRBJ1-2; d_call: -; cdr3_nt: TGTGCCAGCAGCGTAGGCACCTATGGCTACACCTTC; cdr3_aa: CASSVGTYGYTF
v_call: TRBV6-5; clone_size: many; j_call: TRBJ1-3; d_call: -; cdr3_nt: TGTGCCAGCAGTTACTCAAGGGAGGGAAACACCATATATTTT; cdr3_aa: CASSYSREGNTIYF
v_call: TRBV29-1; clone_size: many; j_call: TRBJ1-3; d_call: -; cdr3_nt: TGCAGCGCCACCTCCCCGGGGAACACCATATATTTT; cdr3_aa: CSATSPGNTIYF
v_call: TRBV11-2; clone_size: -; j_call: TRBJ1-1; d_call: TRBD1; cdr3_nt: TGTGCCAGCAGCCCGCCCGGGACAGGACGCAAACCAGCTTTCTTT; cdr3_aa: CASSPPGTGRKPAFF
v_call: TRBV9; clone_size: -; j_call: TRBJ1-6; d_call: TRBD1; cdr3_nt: TGTGCCAGCAGGCCCCGGACAGGGAATTCACCCCTCCACTTT; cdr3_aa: CASRPRTGNSPLHF
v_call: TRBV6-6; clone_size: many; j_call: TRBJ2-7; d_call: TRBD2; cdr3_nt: TGTGCCAGCAGTTACCAGGGAGGGTACTACGAGCAGTACTTC; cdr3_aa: CASSYQGGYYEQYF
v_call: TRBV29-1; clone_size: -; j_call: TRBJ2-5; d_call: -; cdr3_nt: TGCAGCGTAGTGGGGGGAGCGGAGGAGACCCAGTACTTC; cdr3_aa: CSVVGGAEETQYF
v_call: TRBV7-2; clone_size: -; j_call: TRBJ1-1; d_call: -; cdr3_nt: TGTGCCAGCAGCTTTCCAGGGGCTGGGGGAGCTTTCTTT; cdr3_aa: CASSFPGAGGAFF
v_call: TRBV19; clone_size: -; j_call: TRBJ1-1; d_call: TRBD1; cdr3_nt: TGTGCCAGTAGGGGACAGGGCCCTGAAGCTTTCTTT; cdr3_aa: CASRGQGPEAFF
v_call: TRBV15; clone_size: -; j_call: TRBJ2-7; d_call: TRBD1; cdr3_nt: TGTGCCACCAGCGAAAATACGGACAGGGAGTTCTACGAGCAGTACTTC; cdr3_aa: CATSENTDREFYEQYF
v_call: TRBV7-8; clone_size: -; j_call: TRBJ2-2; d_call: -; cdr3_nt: TGTGCCAGCAGCCAAGATCCACTTCACACCGGGGAGCTGTTTTTT; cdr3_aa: CASSQDPLHTGELFF
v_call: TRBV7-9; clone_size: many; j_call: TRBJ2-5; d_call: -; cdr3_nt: TGTGCCAGCAGCTTAGCGGGGGGCAGGGACCAAGAGACCCAGTACTTC; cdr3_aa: CASSLAGGRDQETQYF
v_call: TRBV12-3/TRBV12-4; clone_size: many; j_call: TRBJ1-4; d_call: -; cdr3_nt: TGTGCCAGCAGACGGAGTACTAATGAAAAACTGTTTTTT; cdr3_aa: CASRRSTNEKLFF
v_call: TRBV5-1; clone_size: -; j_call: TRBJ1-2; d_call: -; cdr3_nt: TGCGCCAGCAGCTTGGCAGGGACGAATGGCTACACCTTC; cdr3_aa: CASSLAGTNGYTF
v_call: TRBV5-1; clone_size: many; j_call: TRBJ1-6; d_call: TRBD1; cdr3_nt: TGCGCCAGCAGCCCTCAGGGGGAGCATAATTCACCCCTCCACTTT; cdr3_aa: CASSPQGEHNSPLHF
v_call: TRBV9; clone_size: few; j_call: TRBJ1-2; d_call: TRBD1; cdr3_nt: TGTGCCAGCAGCGTAGATCCCGTCTCCCCAGGGGGGATTAACTATGGCTACACCTTC; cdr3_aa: CASSVDPVSPGGINYGYTF
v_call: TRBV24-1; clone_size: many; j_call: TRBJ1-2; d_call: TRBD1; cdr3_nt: TGTGCCACCAGTGATCCGGACAGGACCCATGGCTACACCTTC; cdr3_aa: CATSDPDRTHGYTF
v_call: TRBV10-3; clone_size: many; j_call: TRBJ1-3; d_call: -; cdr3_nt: TGTGCCATCAGTGAGTCGGTAAACACCATATATTTT; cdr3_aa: CAISESVNTIYF
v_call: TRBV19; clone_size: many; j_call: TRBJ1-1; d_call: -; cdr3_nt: TGTGCCAGTAGTATAGGGGGCGCGGCGACTGAAGCTTTCTTT; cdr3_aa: CASSIGGAATEAFF
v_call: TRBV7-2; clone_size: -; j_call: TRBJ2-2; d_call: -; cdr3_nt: TGTGCCAGCAGCATGCAGAGGGGCAGCGGAGGGGCCGGGGAGCTGTTTTTT; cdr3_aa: CASSMQRGSGGAGELFF